A single sample gave rise to the 3 T cell receptor beta chains below, sequenced in a study of OX40 agonist ivuxolimab in advanced cancers. Here immunoSEQ multiplex PCR was the method, and the copy in TCRdb shows in-frame clones only, minus some. In the table there are around 80,000 clones, 89% of which are singletons. Source: CD4+ or CD8+ T cells sorted from blood, taken in a trial of the OX40 agonist ivuxolimab. The receptors here all came from an adult with an advanced solid tumor such as melanoma, head and neck, liver or kidney cancer.

This CDR3 reads CASSLDRRYGYTF. CDR3 nucleotides: TGTGCCAGCAGCTTGGACAGGAGGTACGGCTACACCTTC. V gene TRBV7-2 combines with J gene TRBJ1-2, with TRBD1 identical over 7 bases. This CDR3 is 13 amino acids long. J was trimmed by 8 bases and V by 3 bases; bases with no gene match: 6. Per germline, CDR1 SGHTA and CDR2 FQGNSA.

The V and J genes are TRBV30 and TRBJ1-6; tentative D call: TRBD1 (6 bases). Germline lookup yields CDR1 GTSNPN and CDR2 SVGIG (reference sequence). CDR3 length: 11 residues. V lost 5 bases, J lost 14 bases, and 13 bases lay in between. Here the CDR3 DNA reads TGTGCCTGGGAACAGGGATTCACCCTCCACTTT. Its protein product is CAWEQGFTLHF.

The J gene is TRBJ2-3, the V gene TRBV28; no firm D call. V was clipped by 3 bases and J by 3 bases, with 10 bases between them. The CDR3 sequence is 14 residues long. CDR1 MDHEN and CDR2 SYDVKM come from the germline V gene. CDR3 DNA: TGTGCCAGCAGTTTGGCTGGGTCGACAGATACGCAGTATTTT. Protein: CASSLAGSTDTQYF.